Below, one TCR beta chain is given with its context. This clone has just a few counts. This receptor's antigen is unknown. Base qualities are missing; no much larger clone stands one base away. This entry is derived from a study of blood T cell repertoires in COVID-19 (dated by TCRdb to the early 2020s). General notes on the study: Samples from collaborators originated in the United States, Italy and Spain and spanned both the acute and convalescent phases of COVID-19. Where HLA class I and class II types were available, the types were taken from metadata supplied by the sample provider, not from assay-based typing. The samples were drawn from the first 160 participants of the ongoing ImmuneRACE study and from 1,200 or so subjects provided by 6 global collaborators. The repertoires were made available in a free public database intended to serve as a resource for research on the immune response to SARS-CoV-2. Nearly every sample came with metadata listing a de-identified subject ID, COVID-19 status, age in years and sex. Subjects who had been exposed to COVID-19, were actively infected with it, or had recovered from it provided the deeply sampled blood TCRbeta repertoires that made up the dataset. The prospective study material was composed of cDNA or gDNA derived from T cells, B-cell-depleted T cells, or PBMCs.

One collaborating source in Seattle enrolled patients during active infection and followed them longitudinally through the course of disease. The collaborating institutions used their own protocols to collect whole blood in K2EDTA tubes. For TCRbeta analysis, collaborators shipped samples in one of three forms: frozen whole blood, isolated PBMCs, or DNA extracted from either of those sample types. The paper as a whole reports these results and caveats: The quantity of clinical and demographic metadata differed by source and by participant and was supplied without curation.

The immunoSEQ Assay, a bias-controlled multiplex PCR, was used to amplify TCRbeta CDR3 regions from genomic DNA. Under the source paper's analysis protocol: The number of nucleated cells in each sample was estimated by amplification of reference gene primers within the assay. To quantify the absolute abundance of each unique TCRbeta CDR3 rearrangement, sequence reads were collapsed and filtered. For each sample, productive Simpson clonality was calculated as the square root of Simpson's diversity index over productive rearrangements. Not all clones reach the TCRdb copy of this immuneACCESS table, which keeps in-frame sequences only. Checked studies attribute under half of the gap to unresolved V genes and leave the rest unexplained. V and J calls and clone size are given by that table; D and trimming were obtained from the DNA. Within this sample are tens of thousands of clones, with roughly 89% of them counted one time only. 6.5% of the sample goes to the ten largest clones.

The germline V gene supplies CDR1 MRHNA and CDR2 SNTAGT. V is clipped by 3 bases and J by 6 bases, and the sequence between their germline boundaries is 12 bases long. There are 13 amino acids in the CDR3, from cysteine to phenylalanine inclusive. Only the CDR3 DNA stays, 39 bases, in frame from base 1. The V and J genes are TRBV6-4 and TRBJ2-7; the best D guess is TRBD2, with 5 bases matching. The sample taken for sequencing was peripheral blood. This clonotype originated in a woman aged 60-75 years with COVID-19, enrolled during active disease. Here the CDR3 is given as CASSETAEGEQYF. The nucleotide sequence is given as TGTGCCAGCAGTGAGACTGCCGAGGGCGAGCAGTACTTC.